A single sample gave rise to the 27 T cell receptor beta chains below, sequenced in a study of pediatric ulcerative colitis (dated by TCRdb to between 2017 and 2020). One to two pinch biopsies were taken from the rectum for research during colonoscopy. Libraries came from the immunoSEQ multiplex PCR assay. The table was pulled from immuneACCESS by TCRdb, which kept in-frame rearrangements only. Such tables lose some clones; where checked, under half of the loss comes from unresolved V genes, and the rest has no known cause. A total of 30,000 to 40,000 clones appear in this sample, roughly 71% of them only once. The top ten clones comprise around 7.8% of the sample. The specimen was gut tissue. The receptor set was obtained from a boy younger than 18 with severe ulcerative colitis.

The chain uses TRBV7-3 and TRBJ1-2; D gene ambiguous. This CDR3 has 16 amino acids. Germline assignment: CDR1 SGHTA and CDR2 FQGTGA. The V and J ends lost 4 bases and 3 bases respectively, with 18 bases between them. The CDR3 spells CASSSPAGPTYYGYTF. CDR3 coding DNA: TGTGCCAGCAGCTCGCCGGCCGGACCGACATACTATGGCTACACCTTC.

Turning to this clone: The CDR3 does not end in the conserved phenylalanine or tryptophan, so this is likely a read error. The V gene is TRBV6-6, the J gene TRBJ1-6; D is uncertain. V was trimmed by 2 bases and J by 8 bases, leaving 10 bases between them. This CDR3 contains 14 residues. Per the germline V gene, CDR1 is MNHNY and CDR2 is SVGAGI (reference sequence). The chain's CDR3 is CASSYRATDSPLHL. The CDR3 nucleotides read TGTGCCAGCAGTTACCGGGCCACCGATTCACCCCTCCACCTT.

The V call is TRBV19, the J call TRBJ1-3; D is unresolved. Germline CDR1 LNHDA, CDR2 SQIVND (reference sequence). This CDR3 has 15 amino acids. V lost 10 bases and J 0 bases, leaving 16 bases between the germline ends. CDR3: CATINTLLSGNTIYF. The CDR3, as DNA: TGTGCCACCATCAACACCTTACTCTCTGGAAACACCATATATTTT.

The count of this clone is one. The rearrangement joins TRBV6-6 to TRBJ1-2; tentatively, D is TRBD1 (6 bases). V lost 2 bases, J lost 7 bases, and 14 bases lay in between. The germline CDR1 and CDR2 sequences are MNHNY and SVGAGI (reference sequence). The CDR3 sequence is 14 residues long. CDR3 nucleotides: TGTGCCAGCAGTTACGCGCTAATGACAGGTGGCTACACCTTC. Protein product: CASSYALMTGGYTF.

The rearrangement uses TRBV28 and TRBJ1-4; TRBD1 might be the D (6 bases). The V and J ends lost 4 bases and 8 bases respectively, with 14 bases between them. Germline V gene data show CDR1 as MDHEN and CDR2 as SYDVKM. CDR3 length: 14 residues. This CDR3 reads CASSWSWRGEKLFF. In nucleotides, the CDR3 is TGTGCCAGCAGTTGGTCCTGGAGGGGGGAAAAACTGTTTTTT.

J is TRBJ1-1 and V is TRBV10-3; 12 bases fit TRBD1. The V gene's germline CDR1 is ENHRY and CDR2 SYGVKD. This CDR3 spans 16 amino acids. Losses at the gene ends were 7 bases for V and 4 bases for J; bases not matched to a gene: 10. The CDR3 is CAITPGQGAGTTEAFF. The CDR3 bases are TGTGCCATCACGCCGGGACAGGGGGCAGGTACCACTGAAGCTTTCTTT.

The rearrangement uses TRBV28 and TRBJ2-5; 9 positions agree with TRBD2. The CDR3 is made up of 17 amino acids. Germline-derived CDR1 and CDR2 are MDHEN and SYDVKM. The junction had 13 bases not matched to a gene; V was cut back by 3 bases and J by 5 bases. CDR3 protein: CASSFLGGGGARETQYF. The CDR3 DNA sequence: TGTGCCAGCAGTTTCTTAGGCGGCGGGGGGGCACGGGAGACCCAGTACTTC.

This clone appeared once. The chain uses TRBV28 and TRBJ2-1, with 9 nucleotides matching TRBD1. Germline V gene lookup returns CDR1 MDHEN and CDR2 SYDVKM. The CDR3 has 15 amino acids. The V and J ends lost 9 bases and 6 bases, in that order; junction bases with no gene match: 12. CDR3 nucleotide sequence: TGTGCCAGTGGATCGGACAGGGGTTTACGCAATGAGCAGTTCTTC. Translated: CASGSDRGLRNEQFF.

This rearrangement joins TRBV6-1 to TRBJ2-7; tentatively, D is TRBD2 (5 bases). Between the trimmed V and J ends, which lost 7 bases and 1 base, there was a span of 14 bases. Germline V gene data show CDR1 as MNHNS and CDR2 as SASEGT. The CDR3 covers 14 residues. CDR3 region: CASTEGRNSYEQYF. For the CDR3, the DNA is TGTGCCAGCACCGAGGGAAGAAATTCCTACGAGCAGTACTTC.

This chain connects TRBV27 to TRBJ2-7; a weak D match, TRBD2 (6 bases). Germline-derived CDR1 and CDR2 are MNHEY and SMNVEV (reference sequence). Trimming took 3 bases from V and 2 from J, leaving 20 bases between them. The CDR3 has 17 residues. The CDR3 region is CASSLRLVGGSTYEQYF. In DNA, the CDR3 is TGTGCCAGCAGTTTGCGACTAGTGGGGGGTTCGACCTACGAGCAGTACTTC.

This clone was detected a few times. The CDR3 sequence is CASSLTGDTRETQYF. The CDR3 DNA reads TGCGCCAGCAGCTTGACAGGGGATACAAGAGAGACCCAGTACTTC. V usage is TRBV5-1 and J usage is TRBJ2-5; TRBD1 agrees at 7 bases. The trim removed 1 base at V and 4 bases at J, leaving 7 bases unmatched. The CDR3 runs to 15 residues. CDR1 is SGHRS, CDR2 YFSETQ, per germline.

This sequence joins TRBV6-5 and TRBJ1-4; D ambiguous. Germline CDR1 is MNHEY and CDR2 is SVGAGI. This CDR3 contains 14 residues. Trimming stripped 2 bases from V and 5 bases from J, with 9 bases between. CDR3 in DNA: TGTGCCAGCAGTTACAGGTCGGAGAATGAAAAACTGTTTTTT. Its translation: CASSYRSENEKLFF.

The chain combines TRBV27 with TRBJ1-1, with D possibly matching TRBD1 (6 bases). CDR1 and CDR2 from the germline V gene are MNHEY and SMNVEV (reference sequence). CDR3 length: 14 residues. The germline V and J ends were trimmed by 2 bases and 1 base, with 8 bases remaining between them. In DNA, the CDR3 is TGTGCCAGCAGTTTAGGACAGCAGAACACTGAAGCTTTCTTT. It is translated as CASSLGQQNTEAFF.

The chain has TRBV18 and TRBJ1-1, with no clear D. Trimming left V 6 bases short and J 0 bases short, with 14 bases between. This CDR3 spans 15 amino acids. CDR1 and CDR2 from the germline V gene are KGHSH and LQKENI. CDR3 sequence reads: CASSPGPDMNTEAFF. CDR3 in DNA: TGTGCCAGCTCCCCCGGCCCAGATATGAACACTGAAGCTTTCTTT.

The chain has TRBV5-1 and TRBJ2-3; D perhaps matches TRBD2 (5 bases). The V and J ends lost 0 bases and 0 bases respectively, with 14 bases between them. The CDR3 is 17 residues long. CDR1 SGHRS and CDR2 YFSETQ come from the germline V gene. This CDR3 reads CASSLGETRRSTDTQYF. The CDR3 DNA reads TGCGCCAGCAGCTTGGGGGAGACTCGACGGAGCACAGATACGCAGTATTTT.

This sequence joins TRBV5-1 and TRBJ1-1; 9 bases align to TRBD1. J was trimmed by 7 bases and V by 4 bases; bases with no gene match: 8. In germline, CDR1 is SGHRS, CDR2 YFSETQ. This CDR3 contains 14 residues. CDR3 nucleotides: TGCGCCAGCAGCGAGGACAGGGGAGCTGATGAAGCTTTCTTT. Translating gives CASSEDRGADEAFF.

The chain uses TRBV6-6 and TRBJ1-4; D unclear. This CDR3 contains 14 residues. The germline V gene encodes CDR1 MNHNY and CDR2 SVGAGI (reference sequence). V lost 5 bases and J lost 7, with 14 bases in between. The CDR3 sequence: CASSPPGRSEKLFF. The CDR3 nucleotides read TGTGCCAGCAGTCCCCCCGGGAGATCTGAAAAACTGTTTTTT.

CDR3 sequence reads: CASSAGTGVIPDTQYF. CDR3 coding DNA: TGTGCCAGCAGCGCCGGGACAGGGGTTATTCCAGATACGCAGTATTTT. The chain has TRBV9 and TRBJ2-3, with 10 bases that match TRBD1. This CDR3 comprises 16 residues. V dropped 3 bases and J dropped 4; count of bases not matched to a gene: 8. The germline gives CDR1 SGDLS, CDR2 YYNGEE. Using reference TRBV9 and TRBJ2-3 for the parts outside the CDR3, the full variable domain is DSGVTQTPKHLITATGQRVTLRCSPRSGDLSVYWYQQSLDQGLQFLIQYYNGEERAKGNILERFSAQQFPDLHSELNLSSLELGDSALYFCASSAGTGVIPDTQYFGPGTRLTVL.

This clone was found once. The rearrangement uses TRBV6-5 and TRBJ2-7; no firm D call. The germline V gene encodes CDR1 MNHEY and CDR2 SVGAGI. The CDR3 sequence is 15 residues long. Trimming took 2 bases from V and 3 from J, leaving 14 bases between them. The CDR3 sequence is CASSYNAREGYEQYF. CDR3 nucleotide sequence: TGTGCCAGCAGTTACAATGCTAGGGAAGGCTACGAGCAGTACTTC.

This chain uses TRBV23-1 with TRBJ1-3; D not resolved. TRBV23-1 is labeled an ORF, and its function is uncertain. The V gene lost 11 bases and the J gene lost 4 bases, with 15 bases spanning the gap. The CDR3 sequence is 13 residues long. The CDR3 region has the DNA TGCGCCGGCAAGCCCCCCTTGGGAAACACCATATATTTT. This encodes CAGKPPLGNTIYF.

This clone rates as medium-sized (0.01 to 0.1%). V and J are TRBV5-4 and TRBJ2-2; tentatively, D is TRBD1 (6 bases). With 4 bases removed from V and 5 bases from J, the gap between germline ends came to 15 bases. Germline CDR1 SGHNT, CDR2 YYREEE (reference sequence). The CDR3 runs to 15 residues. Here the CDR3 DNA reads TGTGCCAGCAGCCTGTCCGGGACACAAACCGGGGAGCTGTTTTTT. Translating gives CASSLSGTQTGELFF.

The chain links TRBV28 to TRBJ2-5; perhaps D is TRBD1 or TRBD2 (6 bases each). Germline V lookup: CDR1 MDHEN, CDR2 SYDVKM. V lost 6 bases and J lost 3, with 14 bases in between. The CDR3 runs to 14 residues. CDR3 in amino acids: CASSTLGGEETQYF. The DNA for the CDR3 is TGTGCCAGCAGCACCCTGGGGGGCGAAGAGACCCAGTACTTC.

The V gene is TRBV5-1, the J gene TRBJ1-1; D is undetermined. This CDR3 region has 13 residues. Germline loops: CDR1 SGHRS, CDR2 YFSETQ. V was cut by 0 bases and J by 5 bases, with 8 bases left in between. DNA for the CDR3: TGCGCCAGCAGCTTGGGGTTGCGAACTGAAGCTTTCTTT. Its translation is CASSLGLRTEAFF.

The chain combines TRBV6-5 with TRBJ2-7; possibly TRBD1 for D (5 bases). The CDR3 sequence is 14 residues long. With 4 bases removed from V and 6 bases from J, the gap between germline ends came to 16 bases. CDR1 and CDR2 (germline): MNHEY, SVGAGI. In nucleotides, the CDR3 is TGTGCCAGCAGTTCCGATACAGGTCCCCTCGAGCAGTACTTC. Protein: CASSSDTGPLEQYF.

V and J are TRBV5-1 and TRBJ2-2; D is ambiguous. V was shortened by 1 base and J by 0 bases, with 4 bases between the two germline ends. The CDR3 covers 14 residues. The germline V gene has CDR1 SGHRS and CDR2 YFSETQ. CDR3 loop: CASSLPTNTGELFF. CDR3 DNA: TGCGCCAGCAGCTTGCCAACGAACACCGGGGAGCTGTTTTTT.

V gene TRBV30 combines with J gene TRBJ2-7; 8 positions match TRBD1. This CDR3 has 15 residues. Looked up from germline, CDR1 is GTSNPN and CDR2 is SVGIG (reference sequence). The V gene end was trimmed by 2 bases and the J gene end by 7 bases; junction bases not matched to a gene: 13. The CDR3 DNA is TGTGCCTGGAGTTTCTCTTCGACAGGGGCAAAGGAGCAGTACTTC. It codes for CAWSFSSTGAKEQYF. Combining the CDR3 with reference TRBV30 and TRBJ2-7 gives the whole variable domain SQTIHQWPATLVQPVGSPLSLECTVEGTSNPNLYWYRQAAGRGLQLLFYSVGIGQISSEVPQNLSASRPQDRQFILSSKKLLLSDSGFYLCAWSFSSTGAKEQYFGPGTRLTVT.

The chain carries TRBV13 and TRBJ1-1; D not certain. The V end was cut by 4 bases, the J end by 0 bases, with 9 bases between. The CDR3 totals 14 residues. Germline loops: CDR1 PRHDT, CDR2 FYEKMQ (reference sequence). The DNA of the CDR3 is TGTGCCAGCAGCTACGACACCTTGAACACTGAAGCTTTCTTT. Translating it yields CASSYDTLNTEAFF.